This entry concerns a single TCR beta chain. Its specificity is not known. The sample is drawn from a study of cytomegalovirus exposure and HLA in healthy donors. Whole-study results and caveats: Owing to their indistinguishability, certain V segments, notably TRBV6-2 and TRBV6-3, were excluded.

The germline V gene has CDR1 SGHTA and CDR2 FQGTGA. The CDR3 is 14 amino acids. Trimming cost V 0 bases and J 6 bases, with 10 bases left between them. PCR involved 60 Vbeta and 13 Jbeta primers. Sequenced by immunoSEQ multiplex PCR; TCRdb stores in-frame clones only, minus some. Of about 160,000 clones listed, over 65% were seen once; the top ten hold approximately 7.1%. J is TRBJ2-3 and V is TRBV7-3; perhaps TRBD2 as D (6 bases). The clonotype originates from a man aged 35 to 55 in good health and CMV-seropositive. The sample consisted of PBMCs. CDR3 loop: CASSLTVAGDTQYF. In DNA form, the CDR3 reads TGTGCCAGCAGCTTAACGGTGGCGGGGGATACGCAGTATTTT.